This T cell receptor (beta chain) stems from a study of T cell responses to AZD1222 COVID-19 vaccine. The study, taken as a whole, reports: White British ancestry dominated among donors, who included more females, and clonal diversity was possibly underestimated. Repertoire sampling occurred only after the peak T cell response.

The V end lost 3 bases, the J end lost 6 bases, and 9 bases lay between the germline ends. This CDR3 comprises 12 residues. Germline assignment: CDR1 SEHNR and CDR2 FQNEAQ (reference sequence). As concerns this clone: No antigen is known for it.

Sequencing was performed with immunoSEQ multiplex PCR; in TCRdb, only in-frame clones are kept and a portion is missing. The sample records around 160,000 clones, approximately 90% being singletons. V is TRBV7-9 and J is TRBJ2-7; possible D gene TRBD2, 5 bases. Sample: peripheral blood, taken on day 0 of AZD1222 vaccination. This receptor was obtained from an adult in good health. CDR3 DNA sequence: TGTGCCAGCAGCTTCCGGACTGTCGAGCAGTACTTC. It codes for CASSFRTVEQYF.